This TCR beta chain was profiled in a study of T cell changes during pregnancy in multiple sclerosis. Sequenced by immunoSEQ multiplex PCR; TCRdb stores in-frame clones only, minus some. The sample includes 55,000 to 75,000 clones, about nine tenths of them seen just once. Germline loops: CDR1 SGHRS, CDR2 YFSETQ. The V gene lost 0 bases and the J gene lost 3 bases, with 12 bases spanning the gap. The CDR3 spans 15 residues. The receptor was derived from a female donor in good health, enrolled as a control in a pregnancy study. J is TRBJ1-1 and V is TRBV5-1; D is possibly TRBD1 (5 bases). The material was peripheral blood, obtained after pregnancy. The CDR3 DNA sequence: TGCGCCAGCAGCTTGGCCCAGGGATCGCACACTGAAGCTTTCTTT. The encoded protein is CASSLAQGSHTEAFF.